These 23 T cell receptor beta chains originate from one sample sequenced in a study of blood T cell repertoires in COVID-19. Generated by immunoSEQ multiplex PCR, the TCRdb table keeps only in-frame clones and is missing some. The table shows 70,000 to 95,000 clones, with more than 75% occurring only once. Sequenced: peripheral blood. The receptor source for this set is a human donor in a cohort sampled during active COVID-19.

The chain carries TRBV30 and TRBJ1-4; 10 bases are shared with TRBD1. This CDR3 region has 14 residues. Germline loops: CDR1 GTSNPN, CDR2 SVGIG (reference sequence). The ends lost 1 base at V and 8 bases at J; junction bases unmatched: 4. The DNA for the CDR3 is TGTGCCTGGAGTGGGACAGGGGGAAGGGAAAAACTGTTTTTT. The encoded protein is CAWSGTGGREKLFF.

V gene TRBV7-2 combines with J gene TRBJ1-6; 7 nucleotides align to TRBD1. The V gene end was trimmed by 4 bases and the J gene end by 6 bases; junction bases not matched to a gene: 3. Per germline, CDR1 SGHTA and CDR2 FQGNSA. The CDR3 covers 14 residues. The CDR3 DNA follows: TGTGCCAGCAGCTCGAGGGGGCTTAATTCACCCCTCCACTTT. Its protein is CASSSRGLNSPLHF.

The V gene is TRBV19, the J gene TRBJ1-1; tentative D call: TRBD1 (5 bases). Germline V CDR1 and CDR2: LNHDA, SQIVND (reference sequence). The CDR3 length is 15 residues. V was cut by 0 bases and J by 6 bases, with 14 bases left in between. DNA of the CDR3: TGTGCCAGTAGTATAGATGAAATGGGACTTCCTGAAGCTTTCTTT. Its translation is CASSIDEMGLPEAFF.

This rearrangement joins TRBV6-5 to TRBJ2-3; 8 bases are shared with TRBD1. V lost 7 bases and J lost 3; bases outside the gene matches: 6. The CDR3 runs 14 residues. CDR1 and CDR2 (germline): MNHEY, SVGAGI. CDR3 DNA: TGTGCCAGCAACACAAGGACAGGGACAGATACGCAGTATTTT. Protein: CASNTRTGTDTQYF.

The sample holds one count of this clone. This chain uses TRBV2 with TRBJ2-3; 7 positions match TRBD2. This CDR3 has 14 amino acids. The J segment lost 0 bases and the V segment lost 6 bases, leaving 3 bases of the junction unmatched. Germline CDR1 reads SNHLY; CDR2 reads FYNNEI. CDR3 sequence (DNA): TGTGCCAGCAGGTCGGGGGGTAGCACAGATACGCAGTATTTT. This codes for CASRSGGSTDTQYF.

A single count supports this clone. DNA for the CDR3: TGTGCCAGCAGCTTAGGGCCAGACAGACAAGCCAAAAACATTCAGTACTTC. Protein sequence: CASSLGPDRQAKNIQYF. The chain has TRBV13 and TRBJ2-4; perhaps TRBD1 as D (5 bases). The CDR3 totals 17 residues. CDR1 and CDR2 (germline): PRHDT, FYEKMQ (reference sequence). Trimming removed 0 bases from V and 0 bases from J, with 12 bases in between.

This rearrangement joins TRBV15 to TRBJ1-6, with TRBD1 matching 8 bases. Unmatched junction bases numbered 8, after V lost 6 bases and J lost 10 bases. Per germline, CDR1 LNHNV and CDR2 YYDKDF (reference sequence). The length of the CDR3 is 14 residues. The CDR3 coding sequence is TGTGCCACCAGTAGTAGGACAGGGCGATCACCCCTCCACTTT. Translating gives CATSSRTGRSPLHF.

The V and J genes are TRBV28 and TRBJ2-2; D is unresolved. The CDR3 is 14 residues long. The V gene's germline CDR1 is MDHEN and CDR2 SYDVKM. With 8 bases removed from V and 1 base from J, the gap between germline ends came to 11 bases. CDR3 amino acids: CASVRVGNTGELFF. In DNA form, the CDR3 reads TGTGCCAGCGTCCGGGTGGGGAACACCGGGGAGCTGTTTTTT.

The chain employs TRBV5-1 and TRBJ2-7, with 9 nucleotides matching TRBD1. Germline V gives CDR1 SGHRS, CDR2 YFSETQ. The V segment lost 6 bases and the J segment 5 bases; nucleotides outside the gene matches: 9. CDR3 length: 14 residues. The CDR3 DNA is TGCGCCAGCAAACCAGGACAGGGGAGGGACGAGCAGTACTTC. It specifies CASKPGQGRDEQYF. The full variable domain, with the rest looked up from reference TRBV5-1 and TRBJ2-7, is KAGVTQTPRYLIKTRGQQVTLSCSPISGHRSVSWYQQTPGQGLQFLFEYFSETQRNKGNFPGRFSGRQFSNSRSEMNVSTLELGDSALYLCASKPGQGRDEQYFGPGTRLTVT.

The chain has TRBV21-1 and TRBJ1-4; TRBD1 was called by the table and not checked on the DNA. TRBV21-1 constitutes a pseudogene. The CDR3 sequence is 16 residues long. The CDR3 loop reads CASSSASDRANEKLFF. The CDR3 DNA is TGTGCCAGCAGCAGTGCTTCGGACAGGGCTAATGAAAAACTGTTTTTT.

This clone was counted once. The chain recombines TRBV6-5 with TRBJ2-7; 9 nucleotides agree with TRBD1. The CDR3 loop spans 13 amino acids. Germline V lookup: CDR1 MNHEY, CDR2 SVGAGI. V lost 6 bases to trimming and J lost 3 bases; unmatched junction nucleotides: 3. The CDR3 is CASRQGAGYEQYF. CDR3 in DNA: TGTGCCAGCAGACAGGGGGCGGGCTACGAGCAGTACTTC.

This clone has just a few counts. The chain recombines TRBV10-1 with TRBJ1-4; D is undetermined. Germline V gene sequence: CDR1 WNHNN, CDR2 SYGVQD (reference sequence). The CDR3 is 15 amino acids. V lost 3 bases and J lost 0, with 8 bases in between. In DNA form, the CDR3 reads TGCGCCAGCAGTGACACCGACACAACTAATGAAAAACTGTTTTTT. Translation gives CASSDTDTTNEKLFF.

This sequence joins TRBV9 and TRBJ2-1, with 16 bases aligning to TRBD2. Trimming took 4 bases from V and 9 from J; bases not matched to a gene: 7. The CDR3 covers 16 residues. CDR1 and CDR2 (germline): SGDLS, YYNGEE. The CDR3 DNA is TGTGCCAGCAGCTTGGGACTAGCGGGGGGGCATGTTGAGCAGTTCTTC. Its protein is CASSLGLAGGHVEQFF.

Points on this clone: Sequence at one end of the junction differs from germline and may be a read error. V usage is TRBV7-7 and J usage is TRBJ2-5; 7 bases are shared with TRBD1. The CDR3 sequence is 14 residues long. Germline lookup yields CDR1 SSHAT and CDR2 FNYEAQ (reference sequence). The chain's CDR3 is CASSQTGVGETQYF. CDR3 nucleotides: TGTGCTAGCAGCCAAACAGGGGTTGGGGAGACCCAGTACTTC.

The V gene is TRBV19, the J gene TRBJ2-2; 7 bases agree with TRBD2. Losses at the gene ends were 1 base for V and 5 bases for J; bases not matched to a gene: 1. There are 14 residues in the CDR3. Germline values: CDR1 LNHDA, CDR2 SQIVND (reference sequence). CDR3 sequence (DNA): TGTGCCAGTAGTATAGCCGGGAGGACCGGGGAGCTGTTTTTT. Protein: CASSIAGRTGELFF.

The V gene is TRBV4-2, the J gene TRBJ1-5, with D possibly matching TRBD1 (6 bases). Germline V lookup: CDR1 LGHNA, CDR2 YNFKEQ. The CDR3 sequence is 14 residues long. The V gene lost 5 bases and the J gene lost 0 bases, with 8 bases spanning the gap. CDR3 amino acids: CASSSRGSNQPQHF. CDR3 nucleotides: TGTGCCAGCAGCTCCAGGGGTAGCAATCAGCCCCAGCATTTT.

V usage is TRBV9 and J usage is TRBJ2-5; TRBD2 agrees at 10 bases. CDR1 and CDR2 (germline): SGDLS, YYNGEE. The CDR3 runs to 14 residues. Trimming at V came to 3 bases and at J to 5 bases, leaving 4 bases not matched to a gene. The CDR3 region is CASSATAGGETQYF. The CDR3 DNA follows: TGTGCCAGCAGCGCCACAGCGGGGGGGGAGACCCAGTACTTC. Combining the CDR3 with reference TRBV9 and TRBJ2-5 gives the whole variable domain DSGVTQTPKHLITATGQRVTLRCSPRSGDLSVYWYQQSLDQGLQFLIQYYNGEERAKGNILERFSAQQFPDLHSELNLSSLELGDSALYFCASSATAGGETQYFGPGTRLLVL.

The V call is TRBV3-1 (or the pseudogene TRBV3-2), the J call TRBJ2-1; 8 positions agree with TRBD2. V lost 4 bases, J lost 2 bases, and 16 bases stayed unmatched. The germline CDR1 and CDR2 sequences are LGHDT and YNNKEL (reference sequence). The length of the CDR3 is 19 residues. The DNA of the CDR3 is TGTGCCAGCAGCCCCCTCTCGGGGGTAGCGGGGAAAACCTACAATGAGCAGTTCTTC. This translates into CASSPLSGVAGKTYNEQFF.

V usage is TRBV5-5 and J usage is TRBJ2-3, with no clear D. Germline CDR1 is SGHKS and CDR2 is YYEKEE (reference sequence). The CDR3 covers 12 residues. Trimming pared 1 base from V and 3 bases from J, leaving 3 bases between. This CDR3 is CASSLLTDTQYF. The CDR3 nucleotides read TGTGCCAGCAGCTTGTTAACAGATACGCAGTATTTT.

The rearrangement joins TRBV5-4 to TRBJ2-7; the match to TRBD1 covers 7 bases. V gave up 4 bases and J gave up 12 bases; unmatched junction bases: 13. Germline values: CDR1 SGHNT, CDR2 YYREEE (reference sequence). The CDR3 is made up of 13 amino acids. CDR3 bases: TGTGCCAGCAGCCGGGACAGATCCTTGGTGCTGTACTTC. Residues: CASSRDRSLVLYF. Using reference TRBV5-4 and TRBJ2-7 for the parts outside the CDR3, the full variable domain is ETGVTQSPTHLIKTRGQQVTLRCSSQSGHNTVSWYQQALGQGPQFIFQYYREEENGRGNFPPRFSGLQFPNYSSELNVNALELDDSALYLCASSRDRSLVLYFGPGTRLTVT.

The V and J genes are TRBV6-6 and TRBJ1-4; tentatively, D is TRBD1 (6 bases). This CDR3 is built from 15 residues. V was pared by 6 bases and J by 8 bases, with 19 bases between. CDR1 is MNHNY, CDR2 SVGAGI, per germline (reference sequence). The CDR3 sequence is CASRDGHRQAEKLFF. Here the CDR3 DNA reads TGTGCCAGCAGAGATGGGCACCGACAGGCCGAAAAACTGTTTTTT.

The V and J genes are TRBV11-2 and TRBJ2-2, with D uncertain. The CDR3 sequence is 15 residues long. Deletions cut 5 bases from V and 2 bases from J, with 12 bases between. Germline V gene sequence: CDR1 SGHAT, CDR2 FQNNGV. CDR3 loop: CASSRVESNTGELFF. The CDR3 DNA reads TGTGCCAGCAGCCGCGTGGAGAGTAACACCGGGGAGCTGTTTTTT.

The CDR3 spells CASSYQGFTEAFF. The CDR3 nucleotides read TGTGCCAGCAGTTACCAGGGCTTTACTGAAGCTTTCTTT. The chain is built from TRBV6-5 and TRBJ1-1; weak D call: TRBD1 (5 bases). V was cut by 2 bases and J by 5 bases, with 9 bases left in between. Germline assignment: CDR1 MNHEY and CDR2 SVGAGI. CDR3 size: 13 residues.